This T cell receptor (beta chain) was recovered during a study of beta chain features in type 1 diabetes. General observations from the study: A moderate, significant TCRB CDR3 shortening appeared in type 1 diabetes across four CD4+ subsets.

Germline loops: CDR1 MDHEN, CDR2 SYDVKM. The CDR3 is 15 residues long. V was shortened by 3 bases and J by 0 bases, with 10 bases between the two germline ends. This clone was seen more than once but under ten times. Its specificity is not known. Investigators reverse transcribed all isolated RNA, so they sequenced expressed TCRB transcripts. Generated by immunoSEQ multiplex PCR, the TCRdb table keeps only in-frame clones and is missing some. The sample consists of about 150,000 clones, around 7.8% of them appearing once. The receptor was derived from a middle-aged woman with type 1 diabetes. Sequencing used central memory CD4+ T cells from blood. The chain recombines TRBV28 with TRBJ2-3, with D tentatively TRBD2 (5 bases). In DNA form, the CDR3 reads TGTGCCAGCAGTTTCGCCGGGGATAGCACAGATACGCAGTATTTT. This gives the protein CASSFAGDSTDTQYF.